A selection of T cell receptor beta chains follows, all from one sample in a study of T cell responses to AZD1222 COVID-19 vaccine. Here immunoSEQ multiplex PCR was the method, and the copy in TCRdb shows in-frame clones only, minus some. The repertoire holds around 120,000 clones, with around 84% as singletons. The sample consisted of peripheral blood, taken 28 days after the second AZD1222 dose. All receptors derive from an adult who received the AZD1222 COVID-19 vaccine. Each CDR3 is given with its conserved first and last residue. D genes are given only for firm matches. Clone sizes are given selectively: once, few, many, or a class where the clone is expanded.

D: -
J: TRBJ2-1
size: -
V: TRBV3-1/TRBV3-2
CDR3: CASSPGEGGPYNEQFF
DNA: TGTGCCAGCAGCCCCGGGGAGGGGGGGCCCTACAATGAGCAGTTCTTC

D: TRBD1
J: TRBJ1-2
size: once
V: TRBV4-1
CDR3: CASSQGSGQGPYGYTF
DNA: TGCGCCAGCAGCCAAGGTTCGGGACAGGGGCCCTATGGCTACACCTTC

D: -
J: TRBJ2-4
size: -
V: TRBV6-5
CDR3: CASSSVPNIQYF
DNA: TGTGCCAGCAGTTCGGTCCCAAACATTCAGTACTTC

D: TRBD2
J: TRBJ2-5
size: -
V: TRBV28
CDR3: CASSFPGLAGVETQYF
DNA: TGTGCCAGCAGTTTTCCGGGACTAGCGGGGGTGGAGACCCAGTACTTC

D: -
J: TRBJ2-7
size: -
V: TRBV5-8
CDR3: CASNLGGGGSYEQYF
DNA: TGTGCCAGCAACCTAGGGGGAGGGGGCTCCTACGAGCAGTACTTC

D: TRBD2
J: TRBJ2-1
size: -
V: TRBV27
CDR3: CASSPYGTSGGEQFF
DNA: TGTGCCAGCAGCCCCTACGGGACTAGCGGGGGTGAGCAGTTCTTC

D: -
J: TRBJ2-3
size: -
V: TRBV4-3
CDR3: CASSQDQRTDTQYF
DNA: TGCGCCAGCAGCCAAGATCAGAGAACAGATACGCAGTATTTT

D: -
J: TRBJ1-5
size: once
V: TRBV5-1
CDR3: CASSFEGLANQPQHF
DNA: TGCGCCAGCAGCTTTGAAGGGTTGGCAAATCAGCCCCAGCATTTT

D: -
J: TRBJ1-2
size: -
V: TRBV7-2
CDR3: CASRLWAQNYGYTF
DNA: TGTGCCAGCAGGCTCTGGGCTCAAAACTATGGCTACACCTTC

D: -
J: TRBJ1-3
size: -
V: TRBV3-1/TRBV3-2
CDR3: CASSQASPGNTIYF
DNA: TGTGCCAGCAGCCAGGCCTCCCCTGGAAACACCATATATTTT

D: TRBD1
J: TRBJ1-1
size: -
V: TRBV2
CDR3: CASSPRQGPNTEAFF
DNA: TGTGCCAGCAGTCCCCGACAGGGACCGAACACTGAAGCTTTCTTT

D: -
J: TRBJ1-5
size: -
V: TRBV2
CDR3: CASSSGEQGLHQPQHF
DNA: TGTGCCAGCAGTTCTGGAGAACAGGGTTTACATCAGCCCCAGCATTTT

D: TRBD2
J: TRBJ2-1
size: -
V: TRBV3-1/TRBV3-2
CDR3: CASTPGSGGAWNEQFF
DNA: TGTGCCAGCACCCCCGGTAGCGGGGGGGCCTGGAATGAGCAGTTCTTC

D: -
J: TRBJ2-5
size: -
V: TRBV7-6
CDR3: CASSMLGTQYF
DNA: TGTGCCAGCAGCATGCTTGGAACCCAGTACTTC

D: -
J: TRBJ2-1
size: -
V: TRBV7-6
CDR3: CASSLGGSGQGKVRKQFF
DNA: TGTGCCAGCAGCTTAGGGGGGTCGGGACAAGGAAAAGTTAGGAAGCAGTTCTTC

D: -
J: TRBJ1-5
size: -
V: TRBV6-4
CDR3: CASSDLGKNQPQHF
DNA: TGTGCCAGCAGTGACTTGGGGAAAAATCAGCCCCAGCATTTT

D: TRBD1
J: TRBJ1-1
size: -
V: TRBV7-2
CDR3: CASRTGGRAFF
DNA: TGTGCCAGCAGGACAGGGGGCAGGGCTTTCTTT

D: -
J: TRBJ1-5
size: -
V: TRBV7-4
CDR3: CASSPGGGRTQPQHF
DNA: TGTGCCAGCAGCCCCGGGGGGGGGAGGACTCAGCCCCAGCATTTT

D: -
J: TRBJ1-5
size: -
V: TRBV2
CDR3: CASSVPKSVGRLDNQPQHF
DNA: TGTGCCAGCAGTGTACCTAAGAGTGTCGGGAGGTTAGACAATCAGCCCCAGCATTTT

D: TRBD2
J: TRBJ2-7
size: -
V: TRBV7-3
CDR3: CASSSGTTEQYF
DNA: TGTGCCAGCAGCTCGGGGACTACCGAGCAGTACTTC

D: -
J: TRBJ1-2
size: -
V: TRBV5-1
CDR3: CASSLGQINYGYTF
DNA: TGCGCCAGCAGCTTGGGACAGATTAACTATGGCTACACCTTC

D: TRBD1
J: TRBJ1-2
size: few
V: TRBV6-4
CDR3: CASPFQATARGLNYGYTF
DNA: TGTGCCAGCCCCTTCCAGGCTACCGCTAGGGGGCTCAACTATGGCTACACCTTC

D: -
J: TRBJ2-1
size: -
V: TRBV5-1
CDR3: CASSFNGDGEQFF
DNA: TGCGCCAGCAGCTTTAATGGGGACGGCGAGCAGTTCTTC

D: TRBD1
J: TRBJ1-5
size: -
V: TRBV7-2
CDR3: CASSMRQGWGNQPQHF
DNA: TGTGCCAGCAGCATGAGACAGGGATGGGGGAATCAGCCCCAGCATTTT

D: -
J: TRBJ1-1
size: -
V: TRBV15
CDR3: CATSSSTGNTEAFF
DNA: TGTGCCACCAGCAGTTCGACAGGGAACACTGAAGCTTTCTTT

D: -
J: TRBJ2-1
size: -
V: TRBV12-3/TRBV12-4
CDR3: CASSSVGKQFF
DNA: TGTGCCAGCAGTTCAGTAGGAAAGCAGTTCTTC

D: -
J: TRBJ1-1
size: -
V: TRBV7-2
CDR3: CASSEGVYAQAFF
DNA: TGTGCCAGCAGCGAGGGGGTATACGCCCAAGCTTTCTTT

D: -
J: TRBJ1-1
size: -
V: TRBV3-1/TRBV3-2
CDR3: CASSQGDTEAFF
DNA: TGTGCCAGCAGCCAAGGGGACACTGAAGCTTTCTTT

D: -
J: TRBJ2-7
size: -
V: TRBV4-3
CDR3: CASSQSYRAATYEQYF
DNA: TGCGCCAGCAGCCAAAGCTACCGGGCCGCAACCTACGAGCAGTACTTC

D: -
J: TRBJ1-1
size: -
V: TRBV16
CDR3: CASSQKKGVRNTEAFF
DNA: TGTGCCAGCAGCCAAAAAAAGGGGGTCCGGAACACTGAAGCTTTCTTT

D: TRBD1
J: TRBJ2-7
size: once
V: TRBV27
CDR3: CASSLGQGTYEQYF
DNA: TGTGCCAGCAGTTTGGGACAGGGCACCTACGAGCAGTACTTC

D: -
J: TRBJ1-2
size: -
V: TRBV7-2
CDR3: CASSLILIENKNYGYTF
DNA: TGTGCCAGCAGCTTAATTTTGATCGAGAACAAAAACTATGGCTACACCTTC

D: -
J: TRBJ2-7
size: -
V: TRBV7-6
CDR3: CASSLGDREQYF
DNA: TGTGCCAGCAGCTTAGGGGATCGGGAGCAGTACTTC

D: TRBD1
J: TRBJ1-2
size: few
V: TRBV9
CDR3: CASSVAGQVLNGYTF
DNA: TGTGCCAGCAGCGTGGCTGGACAGGTATTAAACGGCTACACCTTC

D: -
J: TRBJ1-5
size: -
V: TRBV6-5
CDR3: CASSYQPEGQPQHF
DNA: TGTGCCAGCAGTTACCAGCCCGAGGGCCAGCCCCAGCATTTT

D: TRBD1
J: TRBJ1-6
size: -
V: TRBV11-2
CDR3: CASSYSGTGNSPLHF
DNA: TGTGCCAGCAGTTACTCCGGGACAGGGAATTCACCCCTCCACTTT

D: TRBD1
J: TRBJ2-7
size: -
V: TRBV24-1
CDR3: CATSEPGQGRNEQYF
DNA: TGTGCCACCAGTGAACCCGGACAGGGAAGGAACGAGCAGTACTTC

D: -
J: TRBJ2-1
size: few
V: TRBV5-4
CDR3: CASSLGGNEQFF
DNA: TGTGCCAGCAGCTTAGGGGGCAATGAGCAGTTCTTC

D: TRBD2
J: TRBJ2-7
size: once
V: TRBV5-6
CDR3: CASSLGGASNEQYF
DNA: TGTGCCAGCAGCCTGGGAGGGGCTTCCAACGAGCAGTACTTC

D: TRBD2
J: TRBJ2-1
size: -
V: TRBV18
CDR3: CASSPRLAGGLNEQFF
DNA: TGTGCCAGCTCACCCAGACTAGCGGGGGGACTTAATGAGCAGTTCTTC

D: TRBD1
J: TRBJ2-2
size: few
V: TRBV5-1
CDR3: CASGGQGLLTGELFF
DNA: TGCGCCAGCGGGGGACAGGGCTTGTTAACCGGGGAGCTGTTTTTT

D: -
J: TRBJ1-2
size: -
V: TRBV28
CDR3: CASSLWRRVGHNYGYTF
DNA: TGTGCCAGCAGTTTATGGAGAAGAGTGGGGCATAACTATGGCTACACCTTC

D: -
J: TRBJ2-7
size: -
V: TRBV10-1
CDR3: CASSGTSYEQYF
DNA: TGCGCCAGCAGTGGGACCTCCTACGAGCAGTACTTC

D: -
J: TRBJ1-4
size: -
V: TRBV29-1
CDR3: CSVEVPDPQQGQEKLFF
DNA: TGCAGCGTTGAAGTCCCCGACCCCCAACAGGGTCAAGAAAAACTGTTTTTT

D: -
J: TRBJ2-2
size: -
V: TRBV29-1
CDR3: CSASGFLNTGELFF
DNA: TGCAGCGCTTCAGGGTTCCTGAACACCGGGGAGCTGTTTTTT

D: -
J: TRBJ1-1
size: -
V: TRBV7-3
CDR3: CASSPDTRSGAFF
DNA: TGTGCCAGCAGCCCAGACACCAGATCAGGGGCTTTCTTT

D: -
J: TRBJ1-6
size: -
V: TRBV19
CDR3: CASSIDWADRLNSPLHF
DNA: TGTGCCAGTAGTATAGATTGGGCAGACCGCCTTAATTCACCCCTCCACTTT

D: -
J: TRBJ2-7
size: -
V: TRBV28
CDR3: CASSLSRGISYEQYF
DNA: TGTGCCAGCAGTTTATCCAGGGGAATTTCCTACGAGCAGTACTTC

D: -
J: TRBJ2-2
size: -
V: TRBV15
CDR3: CATSRQNTGELFF
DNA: TGTGCCACCAGCCGCCAGAACACCGGGGAGCTGTTTTTT

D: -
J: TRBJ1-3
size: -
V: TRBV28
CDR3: CASGGGAAGNTIYF
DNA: TGTGCCAGCGGGGGAGGGGCAGCTGGAAACACCATATATTTT

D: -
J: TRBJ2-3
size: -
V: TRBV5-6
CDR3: CASSLIASGQYF
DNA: TGTGCCAGCAGCTTGATCGCTAGTGGGCAGTATTTT